This T cell receptor beta chain appears in the sequencing data of a study of blood T cell repertoires in COVID-19. Study overall: PBMCs, B-cell-depleted T cells, or T cells provided the cDNA or gDNA that made up the material.

The CDR3 length is 14 residues. The ends were cut back, 6 bases at V and 4 bases at J, with 15 bases in the middle. Germline V gene sequence: CDR1 MNHEY, CDR2 SMNVEV (reference sequence). Profiling relied on immunoSEQ multiplex PCR, and the TCRdb table lists in-frame clones only, not all of them. The sample lists 150,000 to 160,000 clones, about 90% occurring once. This sequence was found in a man between 50 and 59 years old with acute or convalescent COVID-19. Sequences were obtained from peripheral blood. This chain joins TRBV27 and TRBJ1-1; D unclear. The CDR3 spells CASRVLTGSTEAFF. The CDR3 nucleotides read TGTGCCAGCAGGGTCCTTACCGGGTCCACTGAAGCTTTCTTT.